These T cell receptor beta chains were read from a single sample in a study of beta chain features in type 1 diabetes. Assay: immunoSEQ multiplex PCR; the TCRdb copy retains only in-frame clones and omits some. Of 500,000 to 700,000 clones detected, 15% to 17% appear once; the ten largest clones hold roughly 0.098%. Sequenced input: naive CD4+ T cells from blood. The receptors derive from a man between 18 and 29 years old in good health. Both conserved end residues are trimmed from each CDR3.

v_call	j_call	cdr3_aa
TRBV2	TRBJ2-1	ASTKVGQGHNEQF
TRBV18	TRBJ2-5	ASSPRGSSETQY
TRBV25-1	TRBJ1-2	ASSVPDTARGYT
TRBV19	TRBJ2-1	ASSIGSGGLSEQF
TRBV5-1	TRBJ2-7	ASSFSIEQY
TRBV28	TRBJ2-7	ASSFAVWGQASYEQY
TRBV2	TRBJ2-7	ASSEILAGVSEQY
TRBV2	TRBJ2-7	ASKSRGYEQY
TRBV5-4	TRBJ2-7	ASSWPGLTSYEQY
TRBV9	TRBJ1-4	ASSVGISGHYNEKLF
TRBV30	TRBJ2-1	AWSVISGGYYYNEQF
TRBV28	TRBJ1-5	ASSFPGPGNQPQH
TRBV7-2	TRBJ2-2	ASSSPGTEYTGELF
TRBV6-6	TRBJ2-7	ASSYSAGAYEQY
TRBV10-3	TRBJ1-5	AIRSGGNQPQH
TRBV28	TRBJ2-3	ASSPAQGQGALTDTQY
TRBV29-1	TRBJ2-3	SVDQQLGTDTQY
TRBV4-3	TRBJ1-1	ASSRVGNTEAF
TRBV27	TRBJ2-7	ASSSYRESYEQY
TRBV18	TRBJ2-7	ASSPDRGLSYEQY
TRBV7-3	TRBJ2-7	ASSLSSGSYEQY
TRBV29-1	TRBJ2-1	SVLFGGRVVGSYNEQF
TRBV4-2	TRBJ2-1	ASSHPGQGDNEQF
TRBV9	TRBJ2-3	ASSVTSGSLTDTQY
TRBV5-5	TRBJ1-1	ASSLYSEAF